This is a list of T cell receptor beta chains from one sample in a study of cytomegalovirus exposure and HLA in healthy donors. TCRdb's copy holds only in-frame clones and misses some; the assay was immunoSEQ multiplex PCR. The table shows 100,000 to 150,000 clones, with 88% occurring only once. What was sequenced was PBMCs. These receptors were collected from a man aged 30 to 45 in good health and CMV-seronegative. Both conserved end residues are part of each CDR3. The D gene is left open where the match is weak. The size entry is marked missing in some rows and otherwise reads once, few, many or a size class.

J gene	V gene	clone size	D gene	CDR3 protein	CDR3 DNA
TRBJ1-4	TRBV30	once	NA	CAWRGPGNEKLFF	TGTGCCTGGAGGGGGCCAGGTAATGAAAAACTGTTTTTT
TRBJ2-3	TRBV5-1	NA	TRBD2	CASSSTSGTDTQYF	TGCGCCAGCAGTTCGACTAGCGGCACAGATACGCAGTATTTT
TRBJ1-2	TRBV19	once	NA	CASSLLTGTSTYGYTF	TGTGCCAGTAGTCTCCTTACCGGGACATCAACCTATGGCTACACCTTC
TRBJ2-2	TRBV7-3	NA	NA	CASSPMRTPTGELFF	TGTGCCAGCAGCCCCATGCGGACTCCAACCGGGGAGCTGTTTTTT
TRBJ2-7	TRBV5-6	NA	TRBD1	CASSLLQGAGEQYF	TGTGCCAGCAGCTTACTACAGGGGGCCGGCGAGCAGTACTTC
TRBJ1-1	TRBV2	NA	NA	CASRSTGLSEAFF	TGTGCCAGCAGATCGACAGGACTGAGCGAAGCTTTCTTT
TRBJ2-3	TRBV7-2	NA	TRBD2	CASSPRLAGSDTQYF	TGTGCCAGCAGCCCCCGACTAGCGGGATCAGATACGCAGTATTTT
TRBJ2-2	TRBV5-6	NA	TRBD2	CASSLGLAAGTGELFF	TGTGCCAGCAGCCTGGGACTAGCGGCTGGCACCGGGGAGCTGTTTTTT
TRBJ2-5	TRBV5-1	NA	NA	CASSSGGPQETQYF	TGCGCCAGCAGCTCGGGGGGCCCTCAAGAGACCCAGTACTTC
TRBJ2-7	TRBV9	NA	NA	CASSVGSGPYEQYF	TGTGCCAGCAGCGTAGGTAGCGGACCCTACGAGCAGTACTTC
TRBJ1-1	TRBV6-5	NA	NA	CASSYSEGVMNTEAFF	TGTGCCAGCAGTTACTCCGAGGGGGTTATGAACACTGAAGCTTTCTTT
TRBJ1-1	TRBV19	NA	NA	CASNRTEAFF	TGTGCCAGTAATCGCACTGAAGCTTTCTTT
TRBJ2-7	TRBV7-9	NA	TRBD1	CASSLRKQGESYEQYF	TGTGCCAGCAGCTTACGGAAGCAGGGGGAGTCCTACGAGCAGTACTTC
TRBJ2-6	TRBV7-2	NA	TRBD1	CASSLRVTGISGANVLTF	TGTGCCAGCAGCTTAAGGGTGACAGGGATCTCTGGGGCCAACGTCCTGACTTTC
TRBJ1-3	TRBV2	NA	NA	CASIGPGNTIYF	TGTGCCAGCATCGGTCCTGGAAACACCATATATTTT
TRBJ2-4	TRBV5-6	NA	NA	CASSLRGSYSIQYF	TGTGCCAGCAGCTTGCGCGGGTCCTATAGCATTCAGTACTTC
TRBJ2-5	TRBV14	NA	NA	CASSQDSGLETQYF	TGTGCCAGCAGCCAAGATTCCGGACTGGAGACCCAGTACTTC
TRBJ2-5	TRBV15	NA	TRBD2	CATSPRTGPAGTETQYF	TGTGCCACCAGCCCTAGGACCGGCCCAGCGGGAACAGAGACCCAGTACTTC
TRBJ2-3	TRBV30	NA	NA	CAWSGVTSDTQYF	TGTGCCTGGAGTGGAGTCACTTCAGATACGCAGTATTTT
TRBJ2-4	TRBV5-1	NA	NA	CASSLEKGQNIQYF	TGCGCCAGCAGCTTGGAGAAGGGGCAAAACATTCAGTACTTC
TRBJ2-7	TRBV30	NA	NA	CAWSVHHSSSYEQYF	TGTGCCTGGAGTGTACATCATTCCAGCTCCTACGAGCAGTACTTC
TRBJ2-1	TRBV9	NA	NA	CASSPPVYNEQFF	TGTGCCAGCAGCCCGCCGGTGTACAATGAGCAGTTCTTC
TRBJ2-1	TRBV11-2	NA	TRBD2	CASSIWGGEINEQFF	TGTGCCAGCAGCATCTGGGGGGGGGAGATAAATGAGCAGTTCTTC
TRBJ1-1	TRBV30	NA	NA	CAWSLDRGNTEAFF	TGTGCCTGGAGTTTGGATAGGGGGAACACTGAAGCTTTCTTT
TRBJ1-2	TRBV30	once	NA	CAWSRIGGFYGYTF	TGTGCCTGGAGCAGAATAGGGGGTTTCTATGGCTACACCTTC
TRBJ1-3	TRBV9	NA	NA	CASSVDGGASGNTIYF	TGTGCCAGCAGCGTAGACGGCGGAGCCTCTGGAAACACCATATATTTT
TRBJ2-3	TRBV19	NA	TRBD1	CASSIRTGDTQYF	TGTGCCAGTAGTATCAGGACAGGAGATACGCAGTATTTT
TRBJ2-3	TRBV7-2	NA	TRBD2	CASSLLAGGPGDTQYF	TGTGCCAGCAGCCTCTTAGCGGGAGGGCCGGGAGATACGCAGTATTTT
TRBJ1-5	TRBV4-1	NA	TRBD1	CASSQARTGGQPQHF	TGCGCCAGCAGCCAAGCGCGGACAGGGGGTCAGCCCCAGCATTTT
TRBJ2-7	TRBV19	once	TRBD2	CASSIGLAGGDFYEQYF	TGTGCCAGTAGTATAGGACTAGCGGGAGGGGATTTCTACGAGCAGTACTTC
TRBJ2-3	TRBV27	NA	NA	CASSLLGDTDTQYF	TGTGCCAGCAGTTTACTAGGGGATACAGATACGCAGTATTTT
TRBJ2-7	TRBV6-1	NA	TRBD2	CASAKSGRLDEQYF	TGTGCCAGCGCAAAAAGCGGGAGGTTGGACGAGCAGTACTTC
TRBJ2-7	TRBV5-1	NA	NA	CASSLGGVPYEQYF	TGCGCCAGCAGCTTGGGCGGGGTTCCCTACGAGCAGTACTTC
TRBJ1-3	TRBV2	NA	TRBD1	CASRERDRAHTIYF	TGTGCCAGCAGGGAACGTGACAGGGCGCACACCATATATTTT
TRBJ2-1	TRBV29-1	NA	NA	CSAWASTYNEQFF	TGCAGCGCCTGGGCCTCTACTTACAATGAGCAGTTCTTC
TRBJ1-5	TRBV7-2	few	TRBD1	CASRQDRAQPQHF	TGTGCCAGCAGACAGGACAGGGCCCAGCCCCAGCATTTT
TRBJ2-3	TRBV6-1	NA	TRBD2	CASSPTSGRDTQYF	TGTGCCAGCAGCCCGACTAGCGGGAGGGATACGCAGTATTTT
TRBJ1-1	TRBV14	NA	TRBD1	CASSQETGFTEAFF	TGTGCCAGCAGCCAAGAGACAGGGTTCACTGAAGCTTTCTTT
TRBJ1-6	TRBV19	NA	NA	CASSIWEGALRNSPLHF	TGTGCCAGTAGTATATGGGAAGGGGCCCTGCGGAATTCACCCCTCCACTTT
TRBJ1-2	TRBV10-2	NA	NA	CASSDLTVPGYTF	TGCGCCAGCAGTGACCTGACAGTTCCTGGCTACACCTTC
TRBJ1-3	TRBV10-3	NA	NA	CAISFSSGNTIYF	TGTGCCATATCTTTTTCTTCTGGAAACACCATATATTTT